A selection of T cell receptor beta chains follows, all from one sample in a study of Graves' ophthalmopathy and Graves' hyperthyroidism. TCRdb called the multiplex PCR reads again in MiXCR, with one record for every CDR3 protein. This sample has around 400,000 distinct CDR3 sequences, with about a sixth found just once. The specimen was peripheral blood. Receptors were obtained from a woman between 18 and 30 years old with Graves' ophthalmopathy. The CDR3 runs from the conserved cysteine through the conserved F or W. A D gene is named only where the DNA matches it firmly. Where a row states a size, it is once, few, many or the class of an expanded clone; other rows omit it.

v_gene: TRBV5-6
j_gene: TRBJ2-2
abundance: many
d_gene: -
CDR3nt: TGTGCCAGCAGCCTTCTCCCTTTGTCCGGGGAGCTGTTTTTT
CDR3aa: CASSLLPLSGELFF

v_gene: TRBV6-5
j_gene: TRBJ2-7
abundance: many
d_gene: TRBD2
CDR3nt: TGTGCCAGCAGCCGGGAGGCCTCCTACGAGCAGTACTTC
CDR3aa: CASSREASYEQYF

v_gene: TRBV28
j_gene: TRBJ2-7
abundance: -
d_gene: TRBD2
CDR3nt: TGTGCCAGCAGTTTATCGGCTAGCGGGAGTTACGAGCAGTACTTC
CDR3aa: CASSLSASGSYEQYF

v_gene: TRBV7-9
j_gene: TRBJ2-2
abundance: -
d_gene: -
CDR3nt: TGTGCCAGCAGCCCCCGGGACCTAAACACCGGGGAGCTGTTTTTT
CDR3aa: CASSPRDLNTGELFF

v_gene: TRBV12-3/TRBV12-4
j_gene: TRBJ1-2
abundance: many
d_gene: TRBD1
CDR3nt: TGTGCCAGCCAATCCGGGACAGGGAGTTTTGGCTACACCTTC
CDR3aa: CASQSGTGSFGYTF

v_gene: TRBV3-1
j_gene: TRBJ1-1
abundance: many
d_gene: -
CDR3nt: TGTGCCAGCAGCCAAAGTGGTGAGGGGGCTTTCTTT
CDR3aa: CASSQSGEGAFF

v_gene: TRBV29-1
j_gene: TRBJ2-7
abundance: many
d_gene: -
CDR3nt: TGCAGCGTTGAACTGGATACCTACGAGCAGTACTTC
CDR3aa: CSVELDTYEQYF

v_gene: TRBV6-1
j_gene: TRBJ2-7
abundance: -
d_gene: TRBD1
CDR3nt: TGTGCCAGCAAGAGGACAGGGCAAAACGCCGAGCAGTACTTC
CDR3aa: CASKRTGQNAEQYF

v_gene: TRBV6-1
j_gene: TRBJ1-3
abundance: many
d_gene: -
CDR3nt: TGTGCCAGCAGCTCCTACGGAGGCAGGGAAGGAAACACCATATATTTT
CDR3aa: CASSSYGGREGNTIYF

v_gene: TRBV27
j_gene: TRBJ1-3
abundance: many
d_gene: -
CDR3nt: TGTGCCAGTTGGGGGCCAGGAGCGGACACCATATATTTT
CDR3aa: CASWGPGADTIYF

v_gene: TRBV27
j_gene: TRBJ2-7
abundance: many
d_gene: TRBD2
CDR3nt: TGTGCCAGCAGTTTATCTGGTAGCGGGGGATACGAGCAGTACTTC
CDR3aa: CASSLSGSGGYEQYF

v_gene: TRBV30
j_gene: TRBJ1-5
abundance: many
d_gene: -
CDR3nt: TGTGCCTGGAGTGTACGTGGGAATAGCAATCAGCCCCAGCATTTT
CDR3aa: CAWSVRGNSNQPQHF

v_gene: TRBV28
j_gene: TRBJ1-5
abundance: many
d_gene: -
CDR3nt: TGTGCCAGCAGTTATCTCGGACTCCGCCGGAAAAGTACCCAGCATTTT
CDR3aa: CASSYLGLRRKSTQHF

v_gene: TRBV14
j_gene: TRBJ2-7
abundance: many
d_gene: -
CDR3nt: TGTGCCAGCAGCCGGGACGTGTCCCACGAGCAGTACTTC
CDR3aa: CASSRDVSHEQYF

v_gene: TRBV6-2/TRBV6-3
j_gene: TRBJ1-5
abundance: many
d_gene: -
CDR3nt: TGTGCCAGCAGTTACGGGGGATTGGGCAATCAGCCCCAGCATTTT
CDR3aa: CASSYGGLGNQPQHF

v_gene: TRBV6-2/TRBV6-3
j_gene: TRBJ2-7
abundance: -
d_gene: -
CDR3nt: TGTGCCAGCAGAGTGACAGGCTCCTACGAGCAGTACTTC
CDR3aa: CASRVTGSYEQYF

v_gene: TRBV27
j_gene: TRBJ2-7
abundance: many
d_gene: -
CDR3nt: TGTGCCAGCAGTTTCTTGCCGTCCCTAGCCCCCCACGAGCAGTACTTC
CDR3aa: CASSFLPSLAPHEQYF

v_gene: TRBV12-3/TRBV12-4
j_gene: TRBJ2-7
abundance: few
d_gene: TRBD1
CDR3nt: TGTGCCAGCAGTGGGACAGGGCGGTACGAGCAGTACTTC
CDR3aa: CASSGTGRYEQYF

v_gene: TRBV30
j_gene: TRBJ2-2
abundance: many
d_gene: TRBD2
CDR3nt: TGTGCCCGCCTGGGGGGGGGGAACACCGGGGAGCTGTTTTTT
CDR3aa: CARLGGGNTGELFF

v_gene: TRBV12-3/TRBV12-4
j_gene: TRBJ2-2
abundance: many
d_gene: -
CDR3nt: TGTGCCAGCAGTTTACAAGGCGCCGGGGAGCTGTTTTTT
CDR3aa: CASSLQGAGELFF

v_gene: TRBV19
j_gene: TRBJ1-1
abundance: many
d_gene: -
CDR3nt: TGTGCCAGTAGGTACTCGGCGGGTCAGGGAGCTTTCTTT
CDR3aa: CASRYSAGQGAFF

v_gene: TRBV10-1
j_gene: TRBJ2-2
abundance: many
d_gene: -
CDR3nt: TGCGCCAGCAGTGAGTACCAGGGCCTCAGCACCGGGGAGCTGTTTTTT
CDR3aa: CASSEYQGLSTGELFF

v_gene: TRBV6-2/TRBV6-3
j_gene: TRBJ1-6
abundance: many
d_gene: -
CDR3nt: TGTGCCAGCAGTTACCTTCGACCTGGCGAATACTCCTATAATTCACCCCTCCACTTT
CDR3aa: CASSYLRPGEYSYNSPLHF

v_gene: TRBV9
j_gene: TRBJ2-2
abundance: many
d_gene: TRBD1
CDR3nt: TGTGCCAGCAGCGTAAGGACAGGGTCAAACACCGGGGAGCTGTTTTTT
CDR3aa: CASSVRTGSNTGELFF

v_gene: TRBV5-1
j_gene: TRBJ1-5
abundance: many
d_gene: -
CDR3nt: TGCGCCAGCAGCCCGGAGGGCCCTAATCAGCCCCAGCATTTT
CDR3aa: CASSPEGPNQPQHF

v_gene: TRBV11-2
j_gene: TRBJ2-3
abundance: many
d_gene: TRBD1
CDR3nt: TGTGCCAGCAGCTTAGGGACAGGGGGCGAAGTAGATACGCAGTATTTT
CDR3aa: CASSLGTGGEVDTQYF

v_gene: TRBV6-2/TRBV6-3
j_gene: TRBJ2-2
abundance: many
d_gene: TRBD1
CDR3nt: TGTGCCAGCAGTAGACCGAGACAGGGGTTAACCGGGGAGCTGTTTTTT
CDR3aa: CASSRPRQGLTGELFF

v_gene: TRBV7-2
j_gene: TRBJ1-1
abundance: many
d_gene: -
CDR3nt: TGTGCCAGCAGCCACTTCGCGGTCCCTGAAGCTTTCTTT
CDR3aa: CASSHFAVPEAFF

v_gene: TRBV6-2/TRBV6-3
j_gene: TRBJ1-5
abundance: many
d_gene: -
CDR3nt: TGTGCCAGCAGTCTCGGGACGGCAAAGGGACCCCAGCATTTT
CDR3aa: CASSLGTAKGPQHF

v_gene: TRBV12-3/TRBV12-4
j_gene: TRBJ2-7
abundance: -
d_gene: -
CDR3nt: TGTGCCAGCAGTGACACTACTAGGTACGAGCAGTACTTC
CDR3aa: CASSDTTRYEQYF

v_gene: TRBV20-1
j_gene: TRBJ1-1
abundance: many
d_gene: TRBD1
CDR3nt: TGCAGTGCCCGGACAGGGCTGAACACTGAAGCTTTCTTT
CDR3aa: CSARTGLNTEAFF

v_gene: TRBV28
j_gene: TRBJ1-1
abundance: -
d_gene: TRBD1
CDR3nt: TGTGCCAGCACGTACGGGACAGCGAACACTGAAGCTTTCTTT
CDR3aa: CASTYGTANTEAFF

v_gene: TRBV18
j_gene: TRBJ1-1
abundance: many
d_gene: -
CDR3nt: TGTGCCAGCTCACCACTTACTGAAGCTTTCTTT
CDR3aa: CASSPLTEAFF

v_gene: TRBV7-8
j_gene: TRBJ2-5
abundance: many
d_gene: -
CDR3nt: TGTGCCAGCAGCTTAGTTCCCCGGAATCAAGAGACCCAGTACTTC
CDR3aa: CASSLVPRNQETQYF

v_gene: TRBV19
j_gene: TRBJ1-1
abundance: many
d_gene: -
CDR3nt: TGTGCCAGTAGTATCACAGCCGGGGGCACTGAAGCTTTCTTT
CDR3aa: CASSITAGGTEAFF

v_gene: TRBV11-3
j_gene: TRBJ2-2
abundance: many
d_gene: TRBD2
CDR3nt: TGTGCCAGCAGCTCGGGGGGGGCCAAGCTGTTTTTT
CDR3aa: CASSSGGAKLFF

v_gene: TRBV5-1
j_gene: TRBJ1-2
abundance: many
d_gene: TRBD1
CDR3nt: TGCGCCAGCAGCCCGGACAGGGTTAACTATGGCTACACCTTC
CDR3aa: CASSPDRVNYGYTF

v_gene: TRBV6-1
j_gene: TRBJ2-4
abundance: -
d_gene: -
CDR3nt: TGTGCCAGCAGAGAGGCGTTAGCCAAAAACATTCAGTACTTC
CDR3aa: CASREALAKNIQYF

v_gene: TRBV19
j_gene: TRBJ2-7
abundance: many
d_gene: TRBD2
CDR3nt: TGTGCCAGTAGTACTAGCGGGACGACCTACGAGCAGTACTTC
CDR3aa: CASSTSGTTYEQYF

v_gene: TRBV25-1
j_gene: TRBJ2-7
abundance: many
d_gene: TRBD2
CDR3nt: TGTGCCAGCAGTGAATATCAACGGGAGGGCGACGAGCAGTACTTC
CDR3aa: CASSEYQREGDEQYF

v_gene: TRBV5-1
j_gene: TRBJ2-5
abundance: many
d_gene: TRBD2
CDR3nt: TGCGCCAGCAGCTTAGGCAGACTAGCCCAAGAGACCCAGTACTTC
CDR3aa: CASSLGRLAQETQYF

v_gene: TRBV11-2
j_gene: TRBJ2-7
abundance: few
d_gene: TRBD2
CDR3nt: TGTGCCAGCAGCTTACTAGCGGTTGACTCCTACGAGCAGTACTTC
CDR3aa: CASSLLAVDSYEQYF

v_gene: TRBV4-1
j_gene: TRBJ1-5
abundance: many
d_gene: -
CDR3nt: TGCGCCAGCAGCCAAGACACAGGGCCTTATAGCAATCAGCCCCAGCATTTT
CDR3aa: CASSQDTGPYSNQPQHF

v_gene: TRBV6-1
j_gene: TRBJ1-2
abundance: many
d_gene: TRBD1
CDR3nt: TGTGCCAGCAAACAACAGGGGGGGTTCTATGGCTACACCTTC
CDR3aa: CASKQQGGFYGYTF

v_gene: TRBV6-1
j_gene: TRBJ2-7
abundance: many
d_gene: -
CDR3nt: TGTGCCTGTAGGTCAGGGACTCTCTCCTACGAGCAGTACTTC
CDR3aa: CACRSGTLSYEQYF

v_gene: TRBV6-1
j_gene: TRBJ2-7
abundance: many
d_gene: TRBD1
CDR3nt: TGTGCCAGCACTGGGACAGGGAGGTACGAGCAGTACTTC
CDR3aa: CASTGTGRYEQYF

v_gene: TRBV10-1
j_gene: TRBJ2-5
abundance: many
d_gene: TRBD2
CDR3nt: TGCGCCAGCAGTGAGTCTCTAGCGGGGGGCAAGAAGACCCAGTACTTC
CDR3aa: CASSESLAGGKKTQYF

v_gene: TRBV3-1
j_gene: TRBJ1-1
abundance: -
d_gene: -
CDR3nt: TGTGCCAGCAGCCAAGCGGACTTCCCTTTAGGCGCTGAAGCTTTCTTT
CDR3aa: CASSQADFPLGAEAFF